Reported below is one TCR beta chain. Its matching antigen is unknown. Sequencing used immunoSEQ multiplex PCR; TCRdb keeps in-frame clones, though not all of them. The sample shows just under 85,000 clones, 85% to 90% of them seen only once. Germline CDR1 is KGHSH and CDR2 is LQKENI. The V and J ends lost 4 bases and 0 bases respectively, with 17 bases between them. The CDR3 is 17 residues long. This sample is drawn from a study of glioma-infiltrating T cells after dendritic cell vaccination. Study-wide results and caveats: Estimated pretreatment TIL content predicted outcome after dendritic cell vaccination.

This sample comprised blood, obtained before dendritic cell vaccination. The chain is built from TRBV18 and TRBJ2-3, with D perhaps matching TRBD1 (6 bases). The clonotype was recovered from a human donor with glioblastoma. The CDR3 sequence is CASSRLVRGTSTDTQYF. The CDR3 nucleotides read TGTGCCAGCTCACGATTGGTGAGGGGGACGAGCACAGATACGCAGTATTTT.